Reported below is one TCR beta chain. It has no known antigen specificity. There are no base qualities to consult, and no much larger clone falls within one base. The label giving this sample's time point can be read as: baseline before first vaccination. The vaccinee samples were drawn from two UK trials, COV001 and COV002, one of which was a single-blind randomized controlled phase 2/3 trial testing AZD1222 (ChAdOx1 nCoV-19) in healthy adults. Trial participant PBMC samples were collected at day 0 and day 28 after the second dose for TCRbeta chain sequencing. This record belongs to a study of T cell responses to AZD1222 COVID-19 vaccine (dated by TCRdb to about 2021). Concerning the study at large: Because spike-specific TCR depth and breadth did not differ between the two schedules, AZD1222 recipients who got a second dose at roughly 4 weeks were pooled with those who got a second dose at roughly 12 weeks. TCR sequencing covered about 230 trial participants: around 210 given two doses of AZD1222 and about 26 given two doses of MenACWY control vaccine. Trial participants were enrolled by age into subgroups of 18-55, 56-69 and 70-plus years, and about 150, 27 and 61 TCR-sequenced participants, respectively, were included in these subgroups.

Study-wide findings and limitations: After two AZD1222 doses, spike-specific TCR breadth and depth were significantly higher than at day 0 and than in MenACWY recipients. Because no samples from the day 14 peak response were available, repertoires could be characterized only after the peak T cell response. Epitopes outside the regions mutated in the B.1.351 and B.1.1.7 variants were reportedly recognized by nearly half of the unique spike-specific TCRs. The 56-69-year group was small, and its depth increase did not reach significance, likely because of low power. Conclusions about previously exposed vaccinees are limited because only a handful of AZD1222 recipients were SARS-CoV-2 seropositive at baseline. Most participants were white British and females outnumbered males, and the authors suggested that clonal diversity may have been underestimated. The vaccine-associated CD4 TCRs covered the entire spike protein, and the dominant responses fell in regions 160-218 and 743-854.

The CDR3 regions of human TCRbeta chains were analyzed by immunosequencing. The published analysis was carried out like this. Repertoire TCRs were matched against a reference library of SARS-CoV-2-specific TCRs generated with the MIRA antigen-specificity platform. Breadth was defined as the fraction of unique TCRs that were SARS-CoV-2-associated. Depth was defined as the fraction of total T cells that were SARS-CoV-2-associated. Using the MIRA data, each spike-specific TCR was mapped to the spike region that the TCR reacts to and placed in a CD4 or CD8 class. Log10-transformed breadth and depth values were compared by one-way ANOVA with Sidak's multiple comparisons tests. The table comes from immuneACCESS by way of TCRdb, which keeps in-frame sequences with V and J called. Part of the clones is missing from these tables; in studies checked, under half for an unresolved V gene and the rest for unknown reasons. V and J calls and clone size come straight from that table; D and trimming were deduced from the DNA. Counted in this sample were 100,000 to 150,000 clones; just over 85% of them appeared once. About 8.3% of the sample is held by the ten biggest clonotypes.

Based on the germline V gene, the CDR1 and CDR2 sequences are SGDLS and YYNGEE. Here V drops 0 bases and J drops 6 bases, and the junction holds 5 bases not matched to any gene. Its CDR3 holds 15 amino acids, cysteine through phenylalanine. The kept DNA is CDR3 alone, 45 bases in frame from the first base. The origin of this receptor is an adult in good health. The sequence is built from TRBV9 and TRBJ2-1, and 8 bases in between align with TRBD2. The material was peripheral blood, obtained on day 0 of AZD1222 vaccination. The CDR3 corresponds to CASSVGSGGFNEQFF. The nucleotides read TGTGCCAGCAGCGTAGGCAGCGGGGGTTTCAATGAGCAGTTCTTC.